These 5 T cell receptor beta chains share one sample of origin, sequenced in a study of T cells after yellow fever vaccination. TCRdb ran MiXCR on the 5' RACE reads and lists one entry per CDR3 protein. The table records about 320,000 distinct CDR3 sequences, around 4.5% of them present only once. The sample here was PBMCs, taken 15 days after the yellow fever booster vaccination. The source of these receptors is a man younger than 35 who received the YFV17D yellow fever vaccine.

The sample holds many counts of this clonotype. This sequence joins TRBV18 and TRBJ1-2; D perhaps matches TRBD1 (5 bases). Trimming shortened V by 2 bases and J by 10 bases, and 23 bases separated the two germline ends. Germline lookup yields CDR1 KGHSH and CDR2 LQKENI. CDR3 length: 16 amino acids. This chain's CDR3 is CASSPGMQPGGGFYTF. CDR3 sequence (DNA): TGTGCCAGCTCACCAGGCATGCAGCCCGGTGGGGGGTTCTACACCTTC.

The table lists this clonotype with a few counts. The chain is built from TRBV5-6 and TRBJ2-1; TRBD2 agrees at 10 bases. CDR1 and CDR2 (germline): SGHDT, YYEEEE. The CDR3 contains 18 residues. With 0 bases clipped from V and 0 bases from J, the junction kept 6 bases outside the gene matches. As DNA, the CDR3 is TGTGCCAGCAGCTTGGGACTAGCGGGTCCTAGCTCCTACAATGAGCAGTTCTTC. Protein sequence: CASSLGLAGPSSYNEQFF.

This clonotype was seen many times. This rearrangement joins TRBV7-6 to TRBJ1-4, with a possible D match to TRBD1 (6 bases). Trimming left V 1 base short and J 8 bases short, with 14 bases between. The CDR3 is made up of 15 amino acids. Germline assignment: CDR1 SGHVS and CDR2 FNYEAQ. For the CDR3, the DNA is TGTGCCAGCAGCTTAGAAGGCAGGGGTTGGGAAAAACTGTTTTTT. Amino acid sequence: CASSLEGRGWEKLFF.

This clonotype came up many times. The V call is TRBV24-1, the J call TRBJ2-5; D possibly corresponds to TRBD1 (5 bases). Germline V gene sequence: CDR1 KGHDR, CDR2 SFDVKD. Trimming removed 11 bases from V and 2 bases from J, with 14 bases in between. The CDR3 loop spans 13 amino acids. The CDR3 DNA is TGTGCCAGCAAGGGGTCGGTACAAGAGACCCAGTACTTC. Its translation is CASKGSVQETQYF.

In this sample, this clonotype turned up many times. V usage is TRBV14 and J usage is TRBJ1-1, with TRBD1 as a possible D gene (5 bases). Trimming shortened V by 0 bases and J by 5 bases, and 13 bases separated the two germline ends. This CDR3 has 15 residues. Germline V gives CDR1 SGHDN, CDR2 FVKESK. The CDR3 sequence is CASSQDGAGWTEAFF. CDR3 coding DNA: TGTGCCAGCAGCCAAGATGGGGCAGGGTGGACTGAAGCTTTCTTT.